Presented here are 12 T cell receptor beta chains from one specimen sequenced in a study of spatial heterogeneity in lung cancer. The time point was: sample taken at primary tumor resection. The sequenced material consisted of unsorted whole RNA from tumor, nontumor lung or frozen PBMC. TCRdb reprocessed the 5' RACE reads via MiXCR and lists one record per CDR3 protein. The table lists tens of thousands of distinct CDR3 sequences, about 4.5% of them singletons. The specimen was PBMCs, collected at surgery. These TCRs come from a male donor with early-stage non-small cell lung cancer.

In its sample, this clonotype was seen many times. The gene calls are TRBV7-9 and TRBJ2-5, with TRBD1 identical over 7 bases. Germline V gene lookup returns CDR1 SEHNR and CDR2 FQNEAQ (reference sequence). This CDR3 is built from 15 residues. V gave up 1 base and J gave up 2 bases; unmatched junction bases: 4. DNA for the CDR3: TGTGCCAGCAGCTTAGGGGACAGAAGACAAGAGACCCAGTACTTC. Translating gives CASSLGDRRQETQYF.

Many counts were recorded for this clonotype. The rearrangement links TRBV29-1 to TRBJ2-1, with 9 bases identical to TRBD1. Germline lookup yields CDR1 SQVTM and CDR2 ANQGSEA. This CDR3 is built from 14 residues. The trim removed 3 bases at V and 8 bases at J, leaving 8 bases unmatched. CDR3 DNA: TGCAGCGTTGATCAACAGGGGGCGCGGGATGAGCAGTTCTTC. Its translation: CSVDQQGARDEQFF.

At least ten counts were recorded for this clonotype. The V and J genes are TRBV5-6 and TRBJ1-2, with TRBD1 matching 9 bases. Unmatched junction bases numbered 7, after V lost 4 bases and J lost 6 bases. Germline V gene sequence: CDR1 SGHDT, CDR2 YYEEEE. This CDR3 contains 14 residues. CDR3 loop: CASSGEGQGHGYTF. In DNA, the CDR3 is TGTGCCAGCAGCGGAGAGGGACAGGGACATGGCTACACCTTC.

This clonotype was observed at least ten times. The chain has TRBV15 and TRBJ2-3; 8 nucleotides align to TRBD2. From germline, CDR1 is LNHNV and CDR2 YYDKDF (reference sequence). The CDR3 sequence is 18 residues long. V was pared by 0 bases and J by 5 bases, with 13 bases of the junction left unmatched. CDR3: CATSRDFGTGGPRDTQYF. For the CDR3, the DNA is TGTGCCACCAGCAGAGATTTCGGGACGGGAGGGCCTAGAGATACGCAGTATTTT.

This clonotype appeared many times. The CDR3 protein is CASISGGVPYEQYF. The CDR3 DNA reads as TGTGCCAGCATCTCCGGGGGGGTCCCCTACGAGCAGTACTTC. This sequence joins TRBV6-5 and TRBJ2-7, with 8 bases aligning to TRBD2. Germline trimming cut 7 bases from V and 2 bases from J; bases unmatched to any gene: 7. The CDR3 totals 14 residues. Germline V CDR1 and CDR2: MNHEY, SVGAGI.

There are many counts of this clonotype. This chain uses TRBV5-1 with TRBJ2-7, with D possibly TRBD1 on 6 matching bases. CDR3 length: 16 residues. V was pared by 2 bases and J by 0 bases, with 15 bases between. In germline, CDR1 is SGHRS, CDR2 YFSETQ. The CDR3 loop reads CASSFNGDTSSYEQYF. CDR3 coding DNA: TGCGCCAGCAGCTTTAATGGGGACACAAGCTCCTACGAGCAGTACTTC.

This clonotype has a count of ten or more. The CDR3 coding sequence is TGTGCCAGCATCTCAGTCTGGGGGTCAAATGAGCAGTTCTTC. Translation: CASISVWGSNEQFF. The chain couples TRBV7-6 to TRBJ2-1; either TRBD1 or TRBD2 may supply D (5 bases each). With 7 bases removed from V and 7 bases from J, the gap between germline ends came to 17 bases. The CDR3 length is 14 residues. Per germline, CDR1 SGHVS and CDR2 FNYEAQ.

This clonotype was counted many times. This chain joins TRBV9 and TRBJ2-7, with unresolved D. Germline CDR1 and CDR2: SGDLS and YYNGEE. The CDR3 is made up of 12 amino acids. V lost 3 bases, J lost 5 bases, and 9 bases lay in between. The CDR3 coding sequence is TGTGCCAGCAGCGGCCCCCTTAACGAGCAGTACTTC. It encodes CASSGPLNEQYF.

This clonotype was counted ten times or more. The CDR3 loop is CASSFETSGGPGELFF. In DNA, the CDR3 is TGTGCCAGCAGTTTCGAGACTAGCGGAGGTCCCGGGGAGCTGTTTTTT. This chain uses TRBV12-3 or TRBV12-4 with TRBJ2-2; 9 bases map to TRBD2. The CDR3 loop spans 16 amino acids. V lost 3 bases, J lost 6 bases, and 8 bases stayed unmatched.

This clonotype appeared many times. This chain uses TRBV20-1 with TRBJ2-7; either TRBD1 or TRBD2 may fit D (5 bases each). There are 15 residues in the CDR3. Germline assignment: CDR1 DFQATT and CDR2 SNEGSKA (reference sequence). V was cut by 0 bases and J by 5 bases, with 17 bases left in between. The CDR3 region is CSARDVVKGTNEQYF. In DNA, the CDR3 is TGCAGTGCTAGAGATGTGGTGAAGGGGACCAACGAGCAGTACTTC.

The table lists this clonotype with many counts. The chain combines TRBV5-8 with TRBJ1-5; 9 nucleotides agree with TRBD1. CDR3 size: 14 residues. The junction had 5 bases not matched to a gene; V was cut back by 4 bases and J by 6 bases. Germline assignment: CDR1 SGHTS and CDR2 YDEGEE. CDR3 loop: CASSQGQGSQPQHF. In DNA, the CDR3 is TGTGCCAGCAGCCAGGGACAGGGTAGTCAGCCCCAGCATTTT.

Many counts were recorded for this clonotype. CDR3 nucleotide sequence: TGTGCCAGCAGCCTCGTAGACGGTTTCTCTGGAAACACCATATATTTT. This codes for CASSLVDGFSGNTIYF. The rearrangement joins TRBV25-1 to TRBJ1-3; D remains ambiguous. The germline V gene has CDR1 MGHDK and CDR2 SYGVNS. The CDR3 sequence is 16 residues long. V gave up 6 bases and J gave up 0 bases, with 15 bases separating them.